A single T cell receptor beta chain is shown here with its context. The CDR3 length is 13 residues. Germline CDR1 and CDR2: SQVTM and ANQGSEA. V lost 8 bases to trimming and J lost 2 bases; unmatched junction nucleotides: 7. This entry comes from a study of blood T cell repertoires in COVID-19. As handled by the study authors: Cell counts per sample came from amplifying reference gene primers. Libraries were prepared by immunoSEQ multiplex PCR; TCRdb keeps only in-frame clonotypes and omits some of them. The V and J calls and clone size are taken from that table; D and trimming were inferred from the DNA. The sample holds over 60,000 clones, 89% seen once.

This TCR was recovered from a man at least 80 years old with acute or convalescent COVID-19. This chain connects TRBV29-1 to TRBJ2-7; 9 bases align to TRBD1. The specimen was peripheral blood. CDR3 in amino acids: CSFRDRDTYEQYF. As DNA, the CDR3 is TGCAGCTTCCGGGACAGGGATACCTACGAGCAGTACTTC.